This TCR beta chain derives from a study of blood T cell repertoires in COVID-19. Study-wide background: Samples came from the United States, Italy and Spain, spanning acute and convalescent COVID-19. The cDNA or gDNA used as material had been derived from T cells, B-cell-depleted T cells, or PBMCs.

Germline V lookup: CDR1 SGHTA, CDR2 FQGNSA. The CDR3 runs 17 residues. J gave up 3 bases and V 5 bases, and 14 bases lay outside the gene matches. Study processing details: It was from reference gene primer amplification that nucleated cell counts were estimated. The method was immunoSEQ multiplex PCR; TCRdb's version includes in-frame clones alone and lacks a portion of them. V, J and clone size are taken as reported in that table, and D and trimming were inferred from the DNA itself. The sample has around 73,000 clones, 65% to 85% seen once. The sample consisted of peripheral blood. The chain employs TRBV7-2 and TRBJ2-3; 7 nucleotides match TRBD2. The receptor was isolated from a human donor in a cohort sampled during active COVID-19. The CDR3 DNA sequence: TGTGCCAGCAGCACACCCCGAGGGAGGGTTCGGACAGATACGCAGTATTTT. Translating gives CASSTPRGRVRTDTQYF.